The clone carrying this TCR beta chain was detected ten times or more. No antigen is known for it. The sample is drawn from a study of neurological immune-mediated disorders. Overall study findings and caveats: Patients with HTLV-1-associated myelopathy showed the most TCR clonal expansion. Those with multiple sclerosis showed the least, falling below healthy controls. Sharing of CDR3 amino acid sequences among expanded clones across subjects was absent, suggesting private repertoires in all groups.

A blood bank in Maryland, USA, provided the volunteers who served as healthy controls. TCRdb fed the 5' RACE reads into MiXCR, producing one record per CDR3 protein. The data show 15,000 to 20,000 distinct CDR3 sequences, with roughly 10% seen just once and 29% held by the top ten. Sequenced: CD8+ T cells from blood. This TCR was sampled from a woman aged 45-60 years in good health.

The CDR3 coding sequence is TGTGCCAGCAGTGCCCGGACAGGGAGGATCTCCTACGAGCAGTACTTC. It specifies CASSARTGRISYEQYF. The chain links TRBV28 to TRBJ2-7; TRBD1 matches at 8 bases. The trim removed 5 bases at V and 0 bases at J, leaving 9 bases unmatched. The germline V gene encodes CDR1 MDHEN and CDR2 SYDVKM. The CDR3 sequence is 16 residues long. The whole variable domain, remainder taken from reference TRBV28 and TRBJ2-7, is DVKVTQSSRYLVKRTGEKVFLECVQDMDHENMFWYRQDPGLGLRLIYFSYDVKMKEKGDIPEGYSVSREKKERFSLILESASTNQTSMYLCASSARTGRISYEQYFGPGTRLTVT.